The subject of this entry is one T cell receptor beta chain. This sample was included in a study of memory CD4+ T cells and cytomegalovirus serostatus. The data were produced by immunoSEQ multiplex PCR, yet TCRdb's version contains in-frame clones alone and is incomplete. Of approximately 52,000 clones in the sample, roughly 80% were seen once. The CDR3 is made up of 15 amino acids. The germline V and J ends were trimmed by 1 base and 3 bases, with 10 bases remaining between them. Germline V gene sequence: CDR1 LNHDA, CDR2 SQIVND (reference sequence). The sort gate was single viable CD3+CD4+CD8-CD45RO+ cells for memory CD4+ T cells.

Source material: memory CD4+ T cells from blood. The chain carries TRBV19 and TRBJ1-5; D gene ambiguous. This receptor was obtained from an adult in good health and CMV-seronegative. The CDR3 sequence: CASSIGGGHNQPQHF. The CDR3 DNA follows: TGTGCCAGTAGTATAGGGGGAGGGCACAATCAGCCCCAGCATTTT.